These 22 T cell receptor beta chains were sequenced from one sample in a study of blood T cell repertoires in COVID-19. The method was immunoSEQ multiplex PCR; TCRdb's version includes in-frame clones alone and lacks a portion of them. Found here are 120,000 to 150,000 clones, around four fifths of them singletons; the top ten hold around 35%. The sequenced sample was peripheral blood. The receptors were gathered from a human donor in a cohort sampled during active COVID-19.

Here the CDR3 DNA reads TGCGCCAGCAGAGGGGGGCAGGGGGCCCCTCAGAATTCACCCCTCCACTTT. Translation: CASRGGQGAPQNSPLHF. The chain carries TRBV5-1 and TRBJ1-6; TRBD1 aligns across 8 bases. From germline, CDR1 is SGHRS and CDR2 YFSETQ. CDR3 length: 17 amino acids. V lost 5 bases to trimming and J lost 7 bases; unmatched junction nucleotides: 14.

This chain uses TRBV28 with TRBJ1-1; 7 bases are a match to TRBD1. CDR1 and CDR2 from the germline V gene are MDHEN and SYDVKM. The CDR3 contains 15 residues. V lost 4 bases, J lost 1 base, and 6 bases stayed unmatched. The CDR3, as DNA: TGTGCCAGCAGTTCGTCACAGGGGTCGAACACTGAAGCTTTCTTT. Translation gives CASSSSQGSNTEAFF.

This rearrangement joins TRBV12-3 or TRBV12-4 to TRBJ2-3; 7 bases are shared with TRBD2. The CDR3 contains 13 residues. V shed 5 bases, J shed 2 bases, and the junction held 1 base outside the gene matches. In DNA, the CDR3 is TGTGCCAGCAGTAGCGGGATCACAGATACGCAGTATTTT. It yields the protein CASSSGITDTQYF.

The rearrangement uses TRBV5-5 and TRBJ2-1; 8 positions match TRBD1. Trimming removed 4 bases from V and 2 bases from J; junction bases left unmatched: 5. Germline V gene data show CDR1 as SGHKS and CDR2 as YYEKEE (reference sequence). The CDR3 covers 15 residues. The CDR3 nucleotides read TGTGCCAGCAGCCGGGGACAGGCTGCCTACAATGAGCAGTTCTTC. Translation gives CASSRGQAAYNEQFF.

The chain combines TRBV7-9 with TRBJ1-2; 9 bases match TRBD1. Germline V gene lookup returns CDR1 SEHNR and CDR2 FQNEAQ (reference sequence). V lost 3 bases, J lost 7 bases, and 6 bases stayed unmatched. The CDR3 extends over 14 amino acids. This chain's CDR3 is CASSFPTGGLGYTF. CDR3 bases: TGTGCCAGCAGCTTTCCGACAGGGGGGCTTGGCTACACCTTC. Looking up the rest from reference TRBV7-9 and TRBJ1-2 gives the full variable domain: DTGVSQNPRHKITKRGQNVTFRCDPISEHNRLYWYRQTLGQGPEFLTYFQNEAQLEKSRLLSDRFSAERPKGSFSTLEIQRTEQGDSAMYLCASSFPTGGLGYTFGSGTRLTVV.

The V call is TRBV6-2 or TRBV6-3, the J call TRBJ1-5, with D perhaps matching TRBD1 (6 bases). The CDR3 loop spans 17 amino acids. Trimming removed 2 bases at V and 0 bases at J, with 14 bases between. Germline V lookup: CDR1 MNHEY, CDR2 SVGEGT. This chain's CDR3 is CASSYIGGQVSNQPQHF. The CDR3 DNA is TGTGCCAGCAGTTACATCGGGGGGCAGGTTAGCAATCAGCCCCAGCATTTT.

The V gene is TRBV5-6, the J gene TRBJ1-5, with D possibly TRBD1 on 5 matching bases. V was pared by 0 bases and J by 0 bases, with 7 bases between. The CDR3 length is 15 residues. In germline, CDR1 is SGHDT, CDR2 YYEEEE. The CDR3 here is CASSLGGFSNQPQHF. The CDR3 DNA sequence: TGTGCCAGCAGCTTGGGGGGCTTTAGCAATCAGCCCCAGCATTTT.

CDR3 nucleotides: TGTGCCAGCAGGTCAGGGGGAAGGTCGGGTGAAAAACTGTTTTTT. It translates to CASRSGGRSGEKLFF. The V and J genes are TRBV6-5 and TRBJ1-4, with TRBD1 matching over 7 bases. The CDR3 extends over 15 amino acids. Germline V lookup: CDR1 MNHEY, CDR2 SVGAGI. V trimming: 6 bases; J trimming: 7 bases; junction bases outside the gene matches: 11.

The chain links TRBV13 to TRBJ1-2, with 10 bases fitting TRBD1. Unmatched junction bases numbered 1, after V lost 2 bases and J lost 1 base. The CDR3 has 15 residues. CDR1 is PRHDT, CDR2 FYEKMQ, per germline (reference sequence). The CDR3 DNA follows: TGTGCCAGCAGCTTATGGGACAGGGGTAACTATGGCTACACCTTC. It is translated as CASSLWDRGNYGYTF.

The chain links TRBV3-1 (or the pseudogene TRBV3-2) to TRBJ2-1; 8 bases align to TRBD1. V lost 4 bases, J lost 4 bases, and 6 bases stayed unmatched. The CDR3 is 15 residues long. The germline CDR1 and CDR2 sequences are LGHDT and YNNKEL (reference sequence). The CDR3 sequence: CASSPLQGGYNEQFF. The CDR3 region has the DNA TGTGCCAGCAGCCCTTTACAGGGGGGTTACAATGAGCAGTTCTTC.

The CDR3 sequence is CASSSIPGMDTQYF. In DNA form, the CDR3 reads TGTGCCAGCAGTTCTATCCCGGGGATGGATACGCAGTATTTT. This sequence joins TRBV27 and TRBJ2-3, with a weak D call TRBD2 (5 bases). The ends were cut back, 4 bases at V and 6 bases at J, with 14 bases in the middle. The CDR3 totals 14 residues. In germline, CDR1 is MNHEY, CDR2 SMNVEV (reference sequence).

This clone was recorded only once. The chain combines TRBV11-2 with TRBJ2-4, with D perhaps matching TRBD1 (8 bases). The CDR3 has 16 residues. Germline CDR1 and CDR2: SGHAT and FQNNGV. V was shortened by 5 bases and J by 1 base, with 15 bases between the two germline ends. The CDR3 reads CASSHRGGLAKNIQYF. In DNA form, the CDR3 reads TGTGCCAGCAGCCACAGGGGGGGCCTGGCCAAAAACATTCAGTACTTC.

This clone has at least ten counts. The J gene is TRBJ1-2, the V gene TRBV7-2; 11 positions match TRBD1. The J segment lost 4 bases and the V segment lost 5 bases, leaving 3 bases of the junction unmatched. The germline CDR1 and CDR2 sequences are SGHTA and FQGNSA. The CDR3 sequence is 14 residues long. CDR3 protein: CASSQDRGPYGYTF. For the CDR3, the DNA is TGTGCCAGCAGCCAGGACAGGGGGCCCTATGGCTACACCTTC.

This rearrangement joins TRBV16 to TRBJ1-2; 10 nucleotides align to TRBD1. V gave up 2 bases and J gave up 4 bases; unmatched junction bases: 13. CDR1 is KGHSY, CDR2 FQNENV, per germline. The CDR3 has 18 residues. CDR3 in DNA: TGTGCCAGCAGCCAAGACCGATCCCCGGACAGGGGGAGCTATGGCTACACCTTC. Protein: CASSQDRSPDRGSYGYTF.

This clone was detected a few times. The CDR3 reads CASSYSSGNKQFF. The CDR3 nucleotides read TGTGCCAGCAGCTACTCTAGCGGGAACAAGCAGTTCTTC. The rearrangement links TRBV5-4 to TRBJ2-1; 9 nucleotides line up with TRBD2. The V gene end was trimmed by 3 bases and the J gene end by 11 bases; junction bases not matched to a gene: 6. This CDR3 contains 13 residues. CDR1 and CDR2 (germline): SGHNT, YYREEE (reference sequence).

This clone was seen a handful of times. The chain joins TRBV6-6 to TRBJ1-1, with 9 bases matching TRBD1. In germline, CDR1 is MNHNY, CDR2 SVGAGI (reference sequence). This CDR3 has 17 amino acids. V lost 5 bases and J lost 4; bases outside the gene matches: 14. DNA of the CDR3: TGTGCCAGCAGTCTATGGGGGGGACAGGGACGGGTCACTGAAGCTTTCTTT. Its translation is CASSLWGGQGRVTEAFF.

The J gene is TRBJ2-4, the V gene TRBV2; D unclear. The germline CDR1 and CDR2 sequences are SNHLY and FYNNEI. The CDR3 has 14 amino acids. V was cut by 3 bases and J by 0 bases, with 6 bases left in between. The DNA for the CDR3 is TGTGCCAGCAGTGATCGGGTAGCCAAAAACATTCAGTACTTC. This translates into CASSDRVAKNIQYF.

The CDR3 nucleotides read TGTGCCAGCAGCCTTTGGGGACAGGGGGCAAAAGAGCAGTACTTC. Its protein product is CASSLWGQGAKEQYF. This chain connects TRBV28 to TRBJ2-7; 12 bases are shared with TRBD1. The germline CDR1 and CDR2 sequences are MDHEN and SYDVKM. This CDR3 spans 15 amino acids. Trimming took 6 bases from V and 7 from J; bases not matched to a gene: 10.

The V and J genes are TRBV6-6 and TRBJ1-3; 7 bases fit TRBD1. CDR3 length equals 14 residues. V shed 6 bases and J 2 bases; nucleotides not matched to a gene: 4. Germline CDR1 reads MNHNY; CDR2 reads SVGAGI (reference sequence). The CDR3 DNA follows: TGTGCCAGCAGCCGTACAGGGGCTGGAAACACCATATATTTT. Protein sequence: CASSRTGAGNTIYF.

V usage is TRBV13 and J usage is TRBJ2-1, with D hard to call. Trimming removed 6 bases at V and 0 bases at J, with 12 bases between. Germline assignment: CDR1 PRHDT and CDR2 FYEKMQ (reference sequence). CDR3 size: 15 residues. CDR3 in amino acids: CASSPIGSSYNEQFF. The CDR3 region has the DNA TGTGCCAGCAGTCCCATTGGCAGCTCCTACAATGAGCAGTTCTTC.

V gene TRBV27 combines with J gene TRBJ1-6; 11 nucleotides match TRBD1. V shed 6 bases, J shed 9 bases, and the junction held 7 bases outside the gene matches. Germline lookup yields CDR1 MNHEY and CDR2 SMNVEV (reference sequence). The CDR3 contains 15 residues. The CDR3 DNA reads TGTGCCAGCAGGGGACAGGGGGGCTCTCGTTCACCCCTCCACTTT. Amino acids: CASRGQGGSRSPLHF.

This clone came up many times. V and J are TRBV5-1 and TRBJ1-2, with D unresolved. The length of the CDR3 is 14 residues. Trimming left V 0 bases short and J 9 bases short, with 15 bases between. The germline gives CDR1 SGHRS, CDR2 YFSETQ. The CDR3 reads CASSLGATSKSYTF. Here the CDR3 DNA reads TGCGCCAGCAGCTTGGGCGCCACCTCGAAGAGCTACACCTTC.